The present T cell receptor (beta chain) was sequenced within a study of cytomegalovirus exposure and HLA in healthy donors. Germline assignment: CDR1 LNHDA and CDR2 SQIVND (reference sequence). After removal of 7 bases from V and 6 bases from J, the junction contained 3 bases not matched to a gene. This CDR3 spans 13 amino acids. 60 Vbeta and 13 Jbeta primers were used in PCR. The protocol was immunoSEQ multiplex PCR, while the TCRdb copy is restricted to in-frame clones and leaves out a portion. The sample holds 200,000 or so clones; around 81% are singletons and the top ten take around 2%. The chain carries TRBV19 and TRBJ1-5; 10 nucleotides align to TRBD1. The source of this sequence is a woman aged 18 to 35 in good health and CMV-seropositive. The material sequenced was PBMCs. CDR3 in amino acids: CASKDRGAQPQHF. Written as DNA, the CDR3 is TGTGCCAGTAAGGACAGGGGGGCTCAGCCCCAGCATTTT.